Listed below are T cell receptor beta chains from one sample, sequenced in a study of OX40 agonist ivuxolimab in advanced cancers. Profiled with immunoSEQ multiplex PCR; TCRdb holds only in-frame clones, not every one. The table records about 50,000 clones, approximately 80% of them present only once. The sequencing here drew on CD4+ or CD8+ T cells sorted from blood, taken in a trial of the OX40 agonist ivuxolimab. The receptors derive from an adult with an advanced solid tumor such as melanoma, head and neck, liver or kidney cancer. Each CDR3 is given with its conserved first and last residue. Each record gives: CDR3 DNA, CDR3 protein, V gene, J gene, D gene, clone size. A D gene is named only where the DNA matches it firmly. Clone size is not always given. Where it is, it says once, few, many or a class for expanded clones.

cdr3_nt: TGTGCCAGCAGCTTAGCGGGAAGCTATGGCTACACCTTC
cdr3_aa: CASSLAGSYGYTF
v_call: TRBV7-2
j_call: TRBJ1-2
d_call: .
clone_size: .

cdr3_nt: TGTGCCAGCATCCCCCGGGGACAGGGGGCGAGTCATGGCTACACCTTC
cdr3_aa: CASIPRGQGASHGYTF
v_call: TRBV7-9
j_call: TRBJ1-2
d_call: TRBD1
clone_size: once

cdr3_nt: TGTGCCAGCAGTTACTCGGGACACCGAGATACGCAGTATTTT
cdr3_aa: CASSYSGHRDTQYF
v_call: TRBV6-5
j_call: TRBJ2-3
d_call: .
clone_size: few

cdr3_nt: TGTGCCAGCACCCAACTCCGGAAGGGAGACTATGGCTACACCTTC
cdr3_aa: CASTQLRKGDYGYTF
v_call: TRBV6-1
j_call: TRBJ1-2
d_call: .
clone_size: once

cdr3_nt: TGTGCCAGCAGCCGAGGGAAGGGGGATGGGAGCAATCAGCCCCAGCATTTT
cdr3_aa: CASSRGKGDGSNQPQHF
v_call: TRBV4-2
j_call: TRBJ1-5
d_call: .
clone_size: .

cdr3_nt: TGTGCCAGCAGCCCCGCAGGACAGTACACAGATACGCAGTATTTT
cdr3_aa: CASSPAGQYTDTQYF
v_call: TRBV2
j_call: TRBJ2-3
d_call: .
clone_size: .

cdr3_nt: TGTGCCAGCTCCGCAGGGGGCTCGAGCGAGCAGTACTTC
cdr3_aa: CASSAGGSSEQYF
v_call: TRBV18
j_call: TRBJ2-7
d_call: TRBD1
clone_size: .

cdr3_nt: TGTGCCAGCAGCTTTTGGCCTAGCGGGAGTCTCCATATGCGGGATGAGCAGTTCTTC
cdr3_aa: CASSFWPSGSLHMRDEQFF
v_call: TRBV7-4
j_call: TRBJ2-1
d_call: TRBD2
clone_size: .

cdr3_nt: TGTGCCAGCAGCGCTCAAGGACTAGCGGGGGCGGAGACCCAGTACTTC
cdr3_aa: CASSAQGLAGAETQYF
v_call: TRBV7-7
j_call: TRBJ2-5
d_call: TRBD2
clone_size: few

cdr3_nt: TGTGCCAGTAGTCCCCTAGCGGGAGTCAATGAGCAGTTCTTC
cdr3_aa: CASSPLAGVNEQFF
v_call: TRBV19
j_call: TRBJ2-1
d_call: TRBD2
clone_size: .

cdr3_nt: TGTGCCAGCAGTGGATCAGGGTGGGGTTCCTATAATTCACCCCTCCACTTT
cdr3_aa: CASSGSGWGSYNSPLHF
v_call: TRBV6-1
j_call: TRBJ1-6
d_call: .
clone_size: .

cdr3_nt: TGTGCCAGCAGCGCTCGCCGACAGGGTACCTACGAGCAGTACTTC
cdr3_aa: CASSARRQGTYEQYF
v_call: TRBV7-6
j_call: TRBJ2-7
d_call: TRBD1
clone_size: .

cdr3_nt: TGTGCCAGCGCCTACGACTACGAGCAGTACTTC
cdr3_aa: CASAYDYEQYF
v_call: TRBV6-6
j_call: TRBJ2-7
d_call: .
clone_size: .